The 25 T cell receptor beta chains presented below share a single source sample, sequenced in a study of neurological immune-mediated disorders. TCRdb itself ran the 5' RACE reads through MiXCR, one entry per CDR3 protein. The table shows roughly 120,000 distinct CDR3 sequences, with about 3.2% occurring only once. The sequenced sample consisted of PBMCs. The receptor set was obtained from a young woman with multiple sclerosis.

In its sample, this clonotype was seen many times. V usage is TRBV2 and J usage is TRBJ1-6; D might be TRBD1 (5 bases). The ends were cut back, 7 bases at V and 6 bases at J, with 10 bases in the middle. This CDR3 region has 13 residues. Germline CDR1 SNHLY, CDR2 FYNNEI. The CDR3 bases are TGTGCCAGCACCGGGACTGCTAATTCACCCCTCCACTTT. Translation: CASTGTANSPLHF.

This clonotype came up a few times. The rearrangement uses TRBV7-2 and TRBJ2-3, with D unclear. CDR1 is SGHTA, CDR2 FQGNSA, per germline. V lost 2 bases and J lost 4, with 4 bases in between. The CDR3 is made up of 12 amino acids. The CDR3 loop is CASSLNPDTQYF. DNA of the CDR3: TGTGCCAGCAGCTTAAATCCAGATACGCAGTATTTT.

This clonotype came up many times. The chain carries TRBV20-1 and TRBJ2-7; 8 bases match TRBD2. CDR3 size: 13 residues. V lost 5 bases and J lost 0; bases outside the gene matches: 3. Germline CDR1 DFQATT, CDR2 SNEGSKA (reference sequence). The CDR3 here is CSAPSGSSYEQYF. Written as DNA, the CDR3 is TGCAGTGCTCCAAGCGGGAGCTCCTACGAGCAGTACTTC.

This clonotype was recorded at least ten times. The chain has TRBV11-2 and TRBJ2-5, with D unclear. CDR3 length: 17 amino acids. Trimming took 5 bases from V and 2 from J, leaving 21 bases between them. Per the germline V gene, CDR1 is SGHAT and CDR2 is FQNNGV. CDR3 sequence reads: CASSSRRTELGQETQYF. The CDR3 region has the DNA TGTGCCAGCAGCAGTAGACGGACGGAACTGGGGCAAGAGACCCAGTACTTC.

This clonotype was detected only a few times. This could be a read error, since a much larger clone is one nucleotide away. The V call is TRBV7-2, the J call TRBJ1-1, with 7 bases lining up with TRBD1. CDR1 SGHTA and CDR2 FQGNSA come from the germline V gene. J lost 11 bases, V lost 7 bases, and 13 bases had no gene match. This CDR3 has 13 amino acids. The CDR3 DNA follows: TGTGCCAGCAACCCCACAGGGGCCCTACGGGCTTTCTTT. Residues: CASNPTGALRAFF.

In its sample, this clonotype was seen a few times. The chain links TRBV5-6 to TRBJ1-2; weak D call: TRBD1 (6 bases). From germline, CDR1 is SGHDT and CDR2 YYEEEE. The CDR3 runs 13 residues. The V gene lost 2 bases and the J gene lost 4 bases, with 9 bases spanning the gap. The CDR3 loop is CASSFRGAYGYTF. CDR3 sequence (DNA): TGTGCCAGCAGCTTTCGGGGGGCCTATGGCTACACCTTC.

This clonotype was counted between two and nine times. This chain joins TRBV7-2 and TRBJ1-1; D may be TRBD1 (5 bases). Germline CDR1 is SGHTA and CDR2 is FQGNSA. V gave up 5 bases and J gave up 5 bases, with 18 bases separating them. CDR3 length equals 15 residues. In nucleotides, the CDR3 is TGTGCCAGCAGCCCCCGGAGATTGAGGGGTACTGAAGCTTTCTTT. It specifies CASSPRRLRGTEAFF. The whole variable domain, filled in from reference TRBV7-2 and TRBJ1-1, reads GAGVSQSPSNKVTEKGKDVELRCDPISGHTALYWYRQSLGQGLEFLIYFQGNSAPDKSGLPSDRFSAERTGGSVSTLTIQRTQQEDSAVYLCASSPRRLRGTEAFFGQGTRLTVV.

This clonotype has a handful of counts. This sequence joins TRBV6-6 and TRBJ1-2; 9 bases align to TRBD1. V shed 8 bases, J shed 4 bases, and the junction held 14 bases outside the gene matches. The germline CDR1 and CDR2 sequences are MNHNY and SVGAGI (reference sequence). The CDR3 sequence is 16 residues long. In DNA form, the CDR3 reads TGTGCCAGCGATCCAGGACAGGGGTTGTCTATCTATGGCTACACCTTC. Protein sequence: CASDPGQGLSIYGYTF.

This clonotype was recorded many times. This chain joins TRBV30 and TRBJ1-1; D is undetermined. Per the germline V gene, CDR1 is GTSNPN and CDR2 is SVGIG (reference sequence). Trimming removed 0 bases at V and 4 bases at J, with 9 bases between. This CDR3 comprises 13 residues. The CDR3 DNA reads as TGTGCCTGGAGTGTAGGCCGGAGCACTGAAGCTTTCTTT. Amino acids: CAWSVGRSTEAFF.

This clonotype appeared a few times. This chain uses TRBV19 with TRBJ2-7; maybe TRBD1 (7 bases). V lost 10 bases and J 3 bases, leaving 16 bases between the germline ends. Germline V gene sequence: CDR1 LNHDA, CDR2 SQIVND (reference sequence). This CDR3 region has 13 residues. The CDR3 DNA reads as TGTGCCACTAGCAGGGGGGTTAACTACGAGCAGTACTTC. This translates into CATSRGVNYEQYF. The variable domain in full, completed from reference TRBV19 and TRBJ2-7, reads DGGITQSPKYLFRKEGQNVTLSCEQNLNHDAMYWYRQDPGQGLRLIYYSQIVNDFQKGDIAEGYSVSREKKESFPLTVTSAQKNPTAFYLCATSRGVNYEQYFGPGTRLTVT.

This clonotype was seen at least ten times. The chain recombines TRBV20-1 with TRBJ2-1; D tentatively fits TRBD1 or TRBD2 (6 bases each). V lost 0 bases and J 7 bases, leaving 19 bases between the germline ends. This CDR3 is 16 amino acids long. Germline V lookup: CDR1 DFQATT, CDR2 SNEGSKA (reference sequence). The CDR3 nucleotides are TGCAGTGCTAGAGATAGGGGGGAGATACTCTGGAATGAGCAGTTCTTC. This codes for CSARDRGEILWNEQFF.

V and J are TRBV29-1 and TRBJ1-1; 8 positions agree with TRBD1. The CDR3 consists of 15 residues. Germline CDR1 SQVTM, CDR2 ANQGSEA. The junction had 9 bases not matched to a gene; V was cut back by 2 bases and J by 4 bases. CDR3 DNA: TGCAGCGTTGAACCCGGACAGGGCTACCTCACTGAAGCTTTCTTT. It encodes CSVEPGQGYLTEAFF.

This clonotype came up a few times. The J gene is TRBJ2-7, the V gene TRBV20-1, with D possibly matching TRBD1 (6 bases). Trimming took 3 bases from V and 7 from J, leaving 19 bases between them. Germline loops: CDR1 DFQATT, CDR2 SNEGSKA (reference sequence). The CDR3 has 14 residues. CDR3 DNA: TGCAGTGCTAGTGAAGGGACATTCAAGGGGGAGCAGTACTTC. As protein: CSASEGTFKGEQYF.

Many counts were recorded for this clonotype. V is TRBV20-1 and J is TRBJ2-5, with D tentatively TRBD1 or TRBD2 (5 bases each). V dropped 4 bases and J dropped 5 bases, with 11 bases sitting between them. The germline V gene has CDR1 DFQATT and CDR2 SNEGSKA (reference sequence). The CDR3 spans 12 residues. CDR3 sequence reads: CSAKGRAETQYF. The CDR3 coding sequence is TGCAGTGCTAAGGGACGGGCCGAGACCCAGTACTTC.

The sample holds a few counts of this clonotype. This sequence joins TRBV10-3 and TRBJ1-5; D unresolved. The germline V gene encodes CDR1 ENHRY and CDR2 SYGVKD. The CDR3 totals 12 residues. Trimming cost V 0 bases and J 6 bases, with 3 bases left between them. The CDR3 reads CAISESRQPQHF. Here the CDR3 DNA reads TGTGCCATCAGTGAGTCACGTCAGCCCCAGCATTTT.

This clonotype was picked up many times. The chain uses TRBV10-3 and TRBJ2-7; TRBD1 agrees at 9 bases. CDR3 length equals 18 residues. The V gene end was trimmed by 2 bases and the J gene end by 5 bases; junction bases not matched to a gene: 16. Looked up from germline, CDR1 is ENHRY and CDR2 is SYGVKD. The DNA for the CDR3 is TGTGCCATCAGTGAGGTGGGGACAGGGAAAGGGAGGTCTGACGAGCAGTACTTC. Translation gives CAISEVGTGKGRSDEQYF.

This clonotype was observed at least ten times. As DNA, the CDR3 is TGTGCCACCAGCAGCGAAGACCCGGCTTCTCACTCTGGGGCCAACGTCCTGACTTTC. Residues: CATSSEDPASHSGANVLTF. V usage is TRBV15 and J usage is TRBJ2-6; no clear D. V lost 3 bases and J lost 0, with 18 bases in between. The germline V gene encodes CDR1 LNHNV and CDR2 YYDKDF (reference sequence). The CDR3 runs to 19 residues.

Concerning this clonotype: A read error may account for a junction end that differs from germline. The V call is TRBV7-8, the J call TRBJ2-1; TRBD1 aligns across 9 bases. CDR3 size: 12 residues. CDR1 SGHVS and CDR2 FQNEAQ come from the germline V gene. The CDR3 DNA reads as TGTGCCAGCAGTCGAAGGGGACAGGGAAGGGTCTTC. Protein sequence: CASSRRGQGRVF. Full variable domain (outside the CDR3, taken from reference TRBV7-8 and TRBJ2-1): GAGVSQSPRYKVAKRGQDVALRCDPISGHVSLFWYQQALGQGPEFLTYFQNEAQLDKSGLPSDRFFAERPEGSVSTLKIQRTQQEDSAVYLCASSRRGQGRVFGPGTRLTVL.

In this sample, this clonotype turned up many times. In nucleotides, the CDR3 is TGCGCCAGCAGCTTGGGGGATGTCTATGGCTACACCTTC. Amino acid sequence: CASSLGDVYGYTF. The chain employs TRBV5-1 and TRBJ1-2; no definite D call. Deletions cut 0 bases from V and 4 bases from J, with 7 bases between. CDR1 is SGHRS and CDR2 is YFSETQ in the germline V gene. This CDR3 has 13 residues.

There are many counts of this clonotype. The V call is TRBV5-1, the J call TRBJ2-7, with 13 bases matching TRBD2. V lost 4 bases, J lost 4 bases, and 8 bases stayed unmatched. This CDR3 spans 16 amino acids. Looked up from germline, CDR1 is SGHRS and CDR2 is YFSETQ. The CDR3: CASSPGGLAGRYEQYF. The CDR3 DNA sequence: TGCGCCAGCAGCCCGGGGGGACTAGCGGGAAGGTACGAGCAGTACTTC.

This clonotype was picked up many times. V gene TRBV20-1 combines with J gene TRBJ1-5; TRBD1 aligns across 8 bases. The V gene end was trimmed by 6 bases and the J gene end by 6 bases; junction bases not matched to a gene: 10. Per the germline V gene, CDR1 is DFQATT and CDR2 is SNEGSKA (reference sequence). The CDR3 runs to 14 residues. CDR3 region: CSARDRGFVQPQHF. DNA for the CDR3: TGCAGTGCCCGAGACAGGGGCTTCGTTCAGCCCCAGCATTTT.

There are many counts of this clonotype. The CDR3 DNA is TGTGCCAGCACCGGGGGATACAATGAGCAGTTCTTC. Encoded protein: CASTGGYNEQFF. The chain recombines TRBV7-9 with TRBJ2-1; TRBD2 might be the D (6 bases). Germline CDR1 reads SEHNR; CDR2 reads FQNEAQ (reference sequence). The length of the CDR3 is 12 residues. Trimming stripped 7 bases from V and 4 bases from J, with 8 bases between.

This clonotype was found many times. V gene TRBV18 combines with J gene TRBJ2-7; D possibly matches TRBD1 or TRBD2 (5 bases each). Trimming left V 5 bases short and J 3 bases short, with 8 bases between. This CDR3 contains 12 residues. Germline CDR1 is KGHSH and CDR2 is LQKENI. The CDR3: CASSMGDYEQYF. In nucleotides, the CDR3 is TGTGCCAGCTCAATGGGGGACTACGAGCAGTACTTC.

The chain combines TRBV5-1 with TRBJ2-7; TRBD2 agrees at 7 bases. The junction had 10 bases not matched to a gene; V was cut back by 3 bases and J by 4 bases. The germline V gene encodes CDR1 SGHRS and CDR2 YFSETQ. The CDR3 sequence is 15 residues long. CDR3 protein: CASSWGGQSIYEQYF. The CDR3 DNA is TGCGCCAGCAGCTGGGGGGGTCAGTCTATTTACGAGCAGTACTTC.

In this sample, this clonotype turned up many times. The J gene is TRBJ2-5, the V gene TRBV20-1, with a weak D call TRBD2 (7 bases). The CDR3 extends over 13 amino acids. Trimming cost V 3 bases and J 3 bases, with 11 bases left between them. Germline V gene lookup returns CDR1 DFQATT and CDR2 SNEGSKA (reference sequence). The CDR3 loop is CSARRGGKETQYF. The CDR3 DNA reads TGCAGTGCTAGGAGGGGGGGAAAAGAGACCCAGTACTTC.